This T cell receptor beta chain was obtained from a study of CD8 T cells in Susac syndrome. cDNA came from approximately 0.5 to 1 ug RNA primed by random hexamers. TCRdb independently ran MiXCR on the immunoSEQ multiplex PCR reads; one entry per CDR3 protein. The table shows approximately 150,000 distinct CDR3 sequences, with approximately 96% occurring only once. Findings and limits, study-wide: The CD4+ T cell repertoires in Susac syndrome were not clonally expanded.

This clonotype was detected only a few times. The antigen is undetermined. Sequenced material: CD4+ T cells from PBMCs. The clonotype comes from a human donor with Susac syndrome.

CDR3 coding DNA: TGCAGCACCAGAACAGACCCTAATGAAAAACTGTTTTTT. Its translation is CSTRTDPNEKLFF. The V gene is TRBV29-1, the J gene TRBJ1-4; D not certain. CDR1 is SQVTM and CDR2 is ANQGSEA in the germline V gene. The CDR3 spans 13 residues. V dropped 8 bases and J dropped 3 bases, with 13 bases sitting between them.